This T cell receptor (beta chain) was recorded in a study of technical replicates of blood from four donors. CDR1 and CDR2 from the germline V gene are SGDLS and YYNGEE. V was trimmed by 0 bases and J by 2 bases, leaving 11 bases between them. This CDR3 spans 15 amino acids. Data came from immunoSEQ multiplex PCR; TCRdb stores just in-frame clones and leaves some out. The sample records about 89,000 clones, about 94% being singletons. This chain links TRBV9 with TRBJ2-5; D unclear. This TCR was sampled from a human donor in good health. The sequencing input was T cells isolated from PBMCs. The CDR3 loop reads CASSVGASIQETQYF. The CDR3 nucleotides read TGTGCCAGCAGCGTAGGGGCCTCAATACAAGAGACCCAGTACTTC.